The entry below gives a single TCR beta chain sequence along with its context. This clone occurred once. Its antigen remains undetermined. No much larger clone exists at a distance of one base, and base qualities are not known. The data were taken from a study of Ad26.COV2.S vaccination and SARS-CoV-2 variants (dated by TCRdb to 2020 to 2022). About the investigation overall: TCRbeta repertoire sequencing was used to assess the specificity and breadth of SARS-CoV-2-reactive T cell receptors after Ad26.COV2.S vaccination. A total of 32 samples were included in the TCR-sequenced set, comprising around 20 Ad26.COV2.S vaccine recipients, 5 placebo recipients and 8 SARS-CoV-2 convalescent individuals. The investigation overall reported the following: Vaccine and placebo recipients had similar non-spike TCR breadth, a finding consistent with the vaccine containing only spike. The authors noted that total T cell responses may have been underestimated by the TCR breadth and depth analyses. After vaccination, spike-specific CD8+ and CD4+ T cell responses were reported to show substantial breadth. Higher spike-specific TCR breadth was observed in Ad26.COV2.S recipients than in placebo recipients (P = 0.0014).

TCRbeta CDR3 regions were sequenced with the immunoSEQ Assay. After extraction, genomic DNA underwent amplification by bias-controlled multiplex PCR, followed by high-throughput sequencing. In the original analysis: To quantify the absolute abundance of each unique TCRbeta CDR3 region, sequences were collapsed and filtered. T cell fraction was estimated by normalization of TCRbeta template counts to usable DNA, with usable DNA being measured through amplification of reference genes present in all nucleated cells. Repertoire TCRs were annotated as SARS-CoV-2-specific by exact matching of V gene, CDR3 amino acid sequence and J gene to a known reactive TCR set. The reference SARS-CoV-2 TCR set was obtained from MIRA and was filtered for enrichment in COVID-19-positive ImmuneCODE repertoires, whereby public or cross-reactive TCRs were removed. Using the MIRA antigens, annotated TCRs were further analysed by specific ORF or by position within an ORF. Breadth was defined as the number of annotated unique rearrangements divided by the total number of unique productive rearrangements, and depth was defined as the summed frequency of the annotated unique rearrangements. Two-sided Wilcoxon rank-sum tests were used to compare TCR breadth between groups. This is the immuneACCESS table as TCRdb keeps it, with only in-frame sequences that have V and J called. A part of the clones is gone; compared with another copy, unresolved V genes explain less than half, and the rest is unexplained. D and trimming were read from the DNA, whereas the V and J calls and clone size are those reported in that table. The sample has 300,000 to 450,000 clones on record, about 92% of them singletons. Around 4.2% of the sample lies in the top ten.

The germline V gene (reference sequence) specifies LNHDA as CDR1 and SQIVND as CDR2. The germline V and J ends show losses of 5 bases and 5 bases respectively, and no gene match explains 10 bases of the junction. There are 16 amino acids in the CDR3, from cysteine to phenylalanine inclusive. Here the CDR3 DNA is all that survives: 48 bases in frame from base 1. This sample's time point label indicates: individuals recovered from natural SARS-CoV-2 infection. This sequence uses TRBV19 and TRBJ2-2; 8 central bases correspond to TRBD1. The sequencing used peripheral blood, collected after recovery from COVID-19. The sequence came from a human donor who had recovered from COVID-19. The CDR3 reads CASSFPRDRRTGELFF. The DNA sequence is TGTGCCAGTAGTTTCCCCCGGGACAGGAGGACCGGGGAGCTGTTTTTT.